This is a list of T cell receptor beta chains from one sample in a study of CD8 T cells in Susac syndrome. TCRdb recomputed calls from the immunoSEQ multiplex PCR reads with MiXCR, one row per CDR3 protein. This table holds roughly 140,000 distinct CDR3 sequences, 90% to 95% found once. The material sequenced was CD8+ T cells from PBMCs. The receptor source for this set is a human donor in good health. CDR3s include the opening cysteine and the closing phenylalanine or tryptophan.

V	J	CDR3
TRBV7-8	TRBJ2-2	CASSLRREWGGELFF
TRBV12-3/TRBV12-4	TRBJ2-5	CASTTGASGMIKTQYF
TRBV15	TRBJ1-5	CATSGLGNQPQHF
TRBV3-1	TRBJ2-7	CASSQEDINYEQYF
TRBV13	TRBJ2-1	CASSSPSGVPPNEQFF
TRBV28	TRBJ2-1	CASSLLRGSSYNEQFF
TRBV28	TRBJ2-7	CASSFWRNEQYF
TRBV5-4	TRBJ2-3	CASSLWTAHQDTQYF
TRBV27	TRBJ2-1	CASIPFSGSSYNEQFF
TRBV24-1	TRBJ2-1	CATSDLTSGEPLSSYNEQFF
TRBV20-1	TRBJ2-1	CSAPGGQFF
TRBV19	TRBJ2-1	CASSISWNEQFF
TRBV15	TRBJ2-7	CATSNTGQGTYEQYF
TRBV28	TRBJ2-5	CASSSRQAAQETQYF
TRBV28	TRBJ1-1	CASSPQGASTEAFF
TRBV7-9	TRBJ2-7	CASRRDRAEQYF
TRBV9	TRBJ1-5	CASARADYQPQHF
TRBV7-2	TRBJ2-7	CASSLSGTSGRYEQYF
TRBV19	TRBJ2-7	CASSPAGGFYEQYF
TRBV7-9	TRBJ2-7	CASSPFLQGRYEQYF
TRBV7-9	TRBJ2-1	CASSPHPYEQFF
TRBV5-1	TRBJ1-1	CASSLGWRATAETEAFF
TRBV4-3	TRBJ2-5	CASSQDVSEETQYF
TRBV29-1	TRBJ2-6	CSVESGSGANVLTF
TRBV30	TRBJ2-1	CAWSQASGDPEQFF
TRBV27	TRBJ1-5	CASSLSWGSNQPQHF
TRBV27	TRBJ1-5	CASSPLRAGNQPQHF
TRBV16	TRBJ2-3	CASSEPLEAIESDTQYF
TRBV27	TRBJ2-1	CASSWGGEDEQFF
TRBV6-5	TRBJ1-1	CASSYGTSGEAFF
TRBV7-9	TRBJ2-3	CASSLGGGNTDTQYF
TRBV29-1	TRBJ2-2	CSVEEPFDGGELFF
TRBV6-2/TRBV6-3	TRBJ2-3	CASSYINTDTQYF
TRBV9	TRBJ1-5	CASSVAGQSNQPQHF
TRBV27	TRBJ2-1	CASSFGLAPYNEQFF
TRBV19	TRBJ2-1	CGAGESHNEQFF
TRBV29-1	TRBJ1-1	CSVLGVTTEAFF
TRBV9	TRBJ2-1	CASSPWTGGDEQFF
TRBV20-1	TRBJ2-7	CSARDRWGLAGGSSYEQYF
TRBV7-2	TRBJ2-1	CASSLGWSQHDEQFF
TRBV27	TRBJ2-2	CASSTGQNTGELFF
TRBV24-1	TRBJ1-5	CATSVRNSNQPQHF
TRBV30	TRBJ2-2	CAWSPPYTGELFF
TRBV7-9	TRBJ2-3	CASSAPGDSGLTDTQYF
TRBV6-6	TRBJ2-3	CASTLADTQYF
TRBV4-3	TRBJ2-1	CASSQVRRGSEQFF
TRBV27	TRBJ2-7	CASSFRQTYEQYF
TRBV3-1	TRBJ1-1	CASSQGWLGEAFF
TRBV7-8	TRBJ1-5	CASSFDPVRVQPQHF
TRBV28	TRBJ1-1	CASSRHRGSTEAFF
TRBV27	TRBJ2-1	CASSPISSYNEQFF
TRBV7-9	TRBJ2-3	CASSYAQGGTDTQYF
TRBV7-6	TRBJ2-7	CASSPSSGAYEQYF
TRBV6-5	TRBJ2-1	CASSYSNVTSGSYNEQFF
TRBV29-1	TRBJ2-7	CSVEVGLAGGEQYF
TRBV23-1	TRBJ1-3	CASSQSLTGRRNTIYF
TRBV15	TRBJ2-5	CATSREIRGWAETQYF
TRBV20-1	TRBJ2-5	CSARVRVAQETQYF
TRBV4-2	TRBJ2-7	CASSQEVSDLAYEQYF
TRBV15	TRBJ2-1	CATSRVPPYNEQFF